The rows below give T cell receptor beta chains drawn from one sample of a study of response to subunit inactivated influenza vaccine. Via MiXCR, TCRdb re-called the RT-PCR reads, giving one row per CDR3 protein. This table holds some 150,000 distinct CDR3 sequences, more than 10% found once. This sample was shared with a second study, whose subject was T cells expressing NK-cell markers.

Sequences were derived from CD8+ T cells sorted from PBMCs, sampled about 12 days after vaccination. The source of these receptors is a man aged 50 to 60 who received an inactivated influenza vaccine. Both conserved end residues are part of each CDR3. The order of the fields is V gene, clone size, J gene, D gene, CDR3 protein, CDR3 DNA. The D gene is left open where the match is weak. Clone size is given for some rows only: seen once, a few or many times, or a class if the clone is expanded.

TRBV3-1,few,TRBJ2-7,-,CASRGGVNTYEQYF,TGTGCCAGCAGAGGCGGGGTTAATACCTACGAGCAGTACTTC
TRBV7-8,once,TRBJ2-1,TRBD1,CASSLVTGVDEQFF,TGTGCCAGCAGCTTAGTGACAGGGGTCGATGAGCAGTTCTTC
TRBV12-3/TRBV12-4,few,TRBJ2-5,-,CASSQDRRQETQYF,TGTGCCAGCAGTCAGGACAGACGACAAGAGACCCAGTACTTC
TRBV7-6,many,TRBJ2-3,-,CASSLVGTDTQYF,TGTGCCAGCAGCTTAGTGGGCACAGATACGCAGTATTTT
TRBV11-2,few,TRBJ2-3,-,CASSPSWGGADPTDTQYF,TGTGCCAGCAGCCCGTCATGGGGGGGGGCCGATCCGACAGATACGCAGTATTTT
TRBV7-9,many,TRBJ2-7,TRBD1,CASSLAAGQGPYEQYF,TGTGCCAGCAGCTTAGCGGCGGGACAGGGACCCTACGAGCAGTACTTC
TRBV4-1,-,TRBJ2-2,-,CASSHTGFAGELFF,TGCGCCAGCAGCCATACAGGGTTCGCCGGGGAGCTGTTTTTT
TRBV4-3,-,TRBJ1-4,-,CASSQQQNEKLFF,TGCGCCAGCAGCCAACAGCAGAATGAAAAACTGTTTTTT
TRBV5-1,few,TRBJ2-1,-,CASSLSFSYNEQFF,TGCGCCAGCAGCTTAAGTTTCTCCTACAATGAGCAGTTCTTC
TRBV4-1,-,TRBJ2-3,TRBD2,CASSQEISGGAWVTDTQYF,TGCGCCAGCAGCCAAGAGATTAGCGGGGGGGCCTGGGTCACAGATACGCAGTATTTT
TRBV12-3/TRBV12-4,few,TRBJ2-7,-,CASTPGPDYEQYF,TGTGCCAGCACCCCCGGACCGGACTACGAGCAGTACTTC
TRBV3-1,few,TRBJ2-1,-,CASSQDASPDEQFF,TGTGCCAGCAGCCAAGACGCTTCCCCGGATGAGCAGTTCTTC
TRBV27,few,TRBJ1-2,-,CASSWDPRGSYGYTF,TGTGCCAGCAGTTGGGACCCCAGGGGATCGTATGGCTACACCTTC
TRBV5-6,-,TRBJ2-7,TRBD1,CASSKGTASYEQYF,TGTGCCAGCAGCAAAGGGACAGCCAGTTACGAGCAGTACTTC
TRBV20-1,few,TRBJ1-6,-,CSARVSSNSPLHF,TGCAGTGCTAGAGTTTCCAGTAATTCACCCCTCCACTTT
TRBV7-9,few,TRBJ2-7,-,CASSLPRGLGESYEQYF,TGTGCCAGCAGCCTCCCTAGGGGACTTGGCGAATCCTACGAGCAGTACTTC
TRBV28,few,TRBJ2-7,-,CASSLSHIYEQYF,TGTGCCAGCAGTTTGTCTCATATCTACGAGCAGTACTTC
TRBV30,few,TRBJ1-4,-,CAWSRLQGSEKLFF,TGTGCCTGGAGTAGGTTGCAGGGGTCTGAAAAACTGTTTTTT
TRBV4-1,-,TRBJ1-1,-,CASSQGRGWDTEAFF,TGCGCCAGCAGCCAAGGCAGGGGATGGGACACTGAAGCTTTCTTT
TRBV27,-,TRBJ2-3,-,CASSSRTWGDTQYF,TGTGCCAGCAGTTCTCGGACTTGGGGAGATACGCAGTATTTT
TRBV13,-,TRBJ2-7,-,CASSYRQLGDEQYF,TGTGCCAGCAGCTACAGACAGCTCGGGGACGAGCAGTACTTC
TRBV6-2/TRBV6-3,-,TRBJ1-2,-,CASSYSTGTNYGYTF,TGTGCCAGCAGTTACTCGACAGGAACTAACTATGGCTACACCTTC
TRBV29-1,many,TRBJ2-5,TRBD1,CSVEELGPQGEETQYF,TGCAGCGTTGAGGAGCTGGGTCCCCAGGGGGAAGAGACCCAGTACTTC
TRBV14,few,TRBJ2-1,TRBD2,CASSQLAGGPNEQFF,TGTGCCAGCAGCCAACTAGCGGGGGGGCCCAATGAGCAGTTCTTC
TRBV9,-,TRBJ2-7,TRBD2,CASSAGGDRPPEYF,TGTGCCAGCAGCGCCGGGGGGGATCGGCCCCCGGAGTACTTC
TRBV7-9,-,TRBJ2-2,TRBD2,CASSPGLAGGTGELFF,TGTGCCAGCAGCCCGGGACTAGCGGGAGGCACCGGGGAGCTGTTTTTT
TRBV9,few,TRBJ2-5,-,CASSVGESTGAQETQYF,TGTGCCAGCAGCGTGGGAGAGTCGACAGGAGCCCAAGAGACCCAGTACTTC
TRBV7-2,few,TRBJ1-1,TRBD1,CASSPDRDGDTEAFF,TGTGCCAGCAGCCCAGACAGGGATGGGGACACTGAAGCTTTCTTT
TRBV7-6,-,TRBJ1-1,TRBD1,CASSPQGNMNTEAFF,TGTGCCAGCAGCCCACAGGGGAACATGAACACTGAAGCTTTCTTT
TRBV28,-,TRBJ2-5,TRBD1,CASTTTQGAQETQYF,TGTGCCAGCACCACGACACAGGGGGCTCAAGAGACCCAGTACTTC
TRBV7-9,-,TRBJ2-2,-,CACWGELTGELFF,TGTGCATGTTGGGGAGAGCTCACCGGGGAGCTGTTTTTT
TRBV18,few,TRBJ2-1,TRBD2,CASSPDLAGTIYNEQFF,TGTGCCAGCTCACCAGACCTAGCGGGTACCATCTACAATGAGCAGTTCTTC
TRBV10-2,-,TRBJ2-1,TRBD1,CASSERPGTDSYNEQFF,TGCGCCAGCAGTGAGCGTCCAGGGACAGACTCCTACAATGAGCAGTTCTTC
TRBV12-3/TRBV12-4,-,TRBJ2-7,-,CASSPWRQDEQYF,TGTGCCAGCAGCCCCTGGCGGCAGGACGAGCAGTACTTC
TRBV7-2,many,TRBJ2-5,TRBD2,CASSFSGRAELQETQYF,TGTGCCAGCAGCTTTAGCGGGAGGGCGGAATTGCAAGAGACCCAGTACTTC
TRBV4-3,-,TRBJ2-5,-,CASSLGSRGQETQYF,TGCGCCAGCAGCCTCGGATCCCGAGGCCAAGAGACCCAGTACTTC
TRBV6-2/TRBV6-3,few,TRBJ2-1,TRBD1,CASSYPEGTDDLYNEQFF,TGTGCCAGCAGTTACCCAGAGGGGACAGACGATCTCTACAATGAGCAGTTCTTC
TRBV10-3,few,TRBJ2-1,-,CAIRRHNEQFF,TGTGCCATCCGTAGACACAATGAGCAGTTCTTC
TRBV28,-,TRBJ2-1,TRBD2,CASSLGTSEYNEQFF,TGTGCCAGCAGTTTGGGGACTAGCGAGTACAATGAGCAGTTCTTC
TRBV12-3/TRBV12-4,few,TRBJ2-3,-,CATDRASGTDTQYF,TGTGCCACCGACCGCGCGTCGGGGACAGATACGCAGTATTTT
TRBV6-1,few,TRBJ1-6,TRBD1,CASRIGGTGKNSPLHF,TGTGCCAGCAGGATCGGAGGGACAGGGAAGAATTCACCCCTCCACTTT